The 26 T cell receptor beta chains presented below share a single source sample, sequenced in a study of blood T cell repertoires in COVID-19. Sequenced by immunoSEQ multiplex PCR; TCRdb stores in-frame clones only, minus some. This sample has 80,000 to 100,000 clones, with more than 75% found just once. The source material was peripheral blood. These receptors originate from a human donor in a cohort sampled during active COVID-19.

The chain links TRBV4-2 to TRBJ2-6, with D tentatively TRBD2 (5 bases). The germline CDR1 and CDR2 sequences are LGHNA and YNFKEQ. The CDR3 is 16 amino acids. Trimming took off 0 bases at V and 12 bases at J, with 18 bases between the two ends. The CDR3 here is CASSQDPPGKAGVLTF. The CDR3 region has the DNA TGTGCCAGCAGCCAAGATCCACCGGGGAAAGCCGGCGTCCTGACTTTC.

In its sample, this clone was seen a few times. The V call is TRBV4-1, the J call TRBJ1-1; D remains unclear. V lost 1 base and J 4 bases, leaving 7 bases between the germline ends. The germline gives CDR1 MGHRA, CDR2 YSYEKL. There are 13 residues in the CDR3. Here the CDR3 DNA reads TGCGCCAGCAGCCAAGCCGGTCTCACTGAAGCTTTCTTT. It is translated as CASSQAGLTEAFF.

CDR3 in amino acids: CASSEVQGAGEKLFF. Written as DNA, the CDR3 is TGTGCCAGCAGTGAAGTTCAGGGGGCGGGTGAAAAACTGTTTTTT. The chain combines TRBV6-1 with TRBJ1-4; 8 nucleotides line up with TRBD1. The V gene end was trimmed by 1 base and the J gene end by 7 bases; junction bases not matched to a gene: 5. The CDR3 is made up of 15 amino acids. Germline V gives CDR1 MNHNS, CDR2 SASEGT.

The V call is TRBV3-1 (or the pseudogene TRBV3-2), the J call TRBJ2-1; 9 bases map to TRBD2. Germline V gene lookup returns CDR1 LGHDT and CDR2 YNNKEL (reference sequence). CDR3 length: 19 residues. The V segment lost 0 bases and the J segment 3 bases; nucleotides outside the gene matches: 12. The CDR3 protein is CASSQETAGGEHYYNEQFF. In DNA form, the CDR3 reads TGTGCCAGCAGCCAAGAAACCGCGGGAGGGGAACATTACTACAATGAGCAGTTCTTC.

This chain uses TRBV5-1 with TRBJ2-7, with D tentatively TRBD1 (6 bases). The CDR3 extends over 15 amino acids. Germline loops: CDR1 SGHRS, CDR2 YFSETQ. Trimming pared 5 bases from V and 10 bases from J, leaving 25 bases between. Written as DNA, the CDR3 is TGCGCCAGCAGGCCGGGACAAGGGGCGTTTAATCTTCAGTACTTC. Translation gives CASRPGQGAFNLQYF.

J is TRBJ2-3 and V is TRBV29-1; D may be TRBD2 (5 bases). From germline, CDR1 is SQVTM and CDR2 ANQGSEA. The CDR3 is made up of 14 amino acids. V was trimmed by 2 bases and J by 3 bases, leaving 12 bases between them. The CDR3 loop is CSVETAESTDTQYF. The CDR3 DNA follows: TGCAGCGTTGAAACAGCGGAAAGTACAGATACGCAGTATTTT.

The J gene is TRBJ1-5, the V gene TRBV4-1, with a tentative D call TRBD1 (6 bases). The CDR3 is made up of 14 amino acids. Between the trimmed V and J ends, which lost 0 bases and 7 bases, there was a span of 10 bases. CDR1 and CDR2 from the germline V gene are MGHRA and YSYEKL. CDR3 protein: CASSQDRGGQPQHF. Here the CDR3 DNA reads TGCGCCAGCAGCCAAGATAGGGGGGGGCAGCCCCAGCATTTT.

This chain links TRBV18 with TRBJ2-2; D possibly corresponds to TRBD2 (5 bases). CDR3 length: 13 amino acids. The germline V gene has CDR1 KGHSH and CDR2 LQKENI. Trimming left V 9 bases short and J 3 bases short, with 11 bases between. CDR3 in amino acids: CASRISDTGELFF. DNA for the CDR3: TGTGCCAGTCGAATTAGCGACACCGGGGAGCTGTTTTTT.

The rearrangement joins TRBV10-3 to TRBJ2-7; the match to TRBD1 covers 8 bases. There are 14 residues in the CDR3. Per germline, CDR1 ENHRY and CDR2 SYGVKD. Trimming removed 6 bases from V and 1 base from J; junction bases left unmatched: 5. In DNA, the CDR3 is TGTGCCATCAGCTCGGGACAGGAATCCTACGAGCAGTACTTC. Protein: CAISSGQESYEQYF.

A few counts support this clone. The J gene is TRBJ2-3, the V gene TRBV6-5, with 11 positions matching TRBD2. Trimming cost V 6 bases and J 7 bases; bases outside gene matches: 9. Germline-derived CDR1 and CDR2 are MNHEY and SVGAGI. The CDR3 has 15 residues. CDR3: CASRPTTSGKNTQYF. The CDR3, as DNA: TGTGCCAGCAGGCCCACGACTAGCGGGAAGAATACGCAGTATTTT.

This chain uses TRBV10-2 with TRBJ1-2; TRBD1 agrees at 8 bases. This CDR3 has 12 amino acids. V was pared by 5 bases and J by 5 bases, with 1 base of the junction left unmatched. CDR1 is WSHSY and CDR2 is SAAADI in the germline V gene. CDR3 protein: CASSTGGYGYTF. CDR3 nucleotide sequence: TGCGCCAGCAGTACAGGGGGTTATGGCTACACCTTC.

The chain carries TRBV18 and TRBJ1-4; 9 nucleotides agree with TRBD1. J lost 8 bases, V lost 6 bases, and 7 bases had no gene match. The germline V gene encodes CDR1 KGHSH and CDR2 LQKENI. CDR3 length: 14 amino acids. The CDR3 here is CASSPDRGEEKLFF. DNA of the CDR3: TGTGCCAGCTCTCCGGACAGGGGTGAGGAAAAACTGTTTTTT.

The chain's CDR3 is CASSGDRGGGNQPQHF. For the CDR3, the DNA is TGTGCCAGCAGTGGCGACAGGGGTGGCGGGAATCAGCCCCAGCATTTT. This chain connects TRBV6-1 to TRBJ1-5, with 8 bases that match TRBD1. The junction had 9 bases not matched to a gene; V was cut back by 4 bases and J by 4 bases. The CDR3 has 16 amino acids. Per the germline V gene, CDR1 is MNHNS and CDR2 is SASEGT.

The V and J genes are TRBV5-1 and TRBJ2-7; possibly TRBD2 for D (6 bases). V gave up 4 bases and J gave up 4 bases, with 12 bases separating them. CDR1 is SGHRS, CDR2 YFSETQ, per germline. The CDR3 is 13 residues long. The chain's CDR3 is CASSALGGYEQYF. CDR3 bases: TGCGCCAGCAGCGCGTTGGGGGGATACGAGCAGTACTTC.

The rearrangement joins TRBV9 to TRBJ1-4; 7 nucleotides line up with TRBD1. Germline V gene data show CDR1 as SGDLS and CDR2 as YYNGEE. With V trimmed by 4 bases and J by 2 bases, 14 bases remained unmatched. The CDR3 covers 18 residues. The chain's CDR3 is CASSTGTATRYTNEKLFF. CDR3 nucleotides: TGTGCCAGCAGCACCGGGACAGCGACCCGTTACACTAATGAAAAACTGTTTTTT.

In this sample, this clone turned up a few times. The chain recombines TRBV6-5 with TRBJ2-7, with D maybe TRBD2 (5 bases). Trimming removed 7 bases from V and 6 bases from J, with 13 bases in between. Per germline, CDR1 MNHEY and CDR2 SVGAGI. CDR3 length: 12 amino acids. CDR3 DNA: TGTGCCAGCAAAGTTGAGGGTCGCGAGCAGTACTTC. It codes for CASKVEGREQYF.

The chain links TRBV7-9 to TRBJ2-7; weak D call: TRBD2 (6 bases). The CDR3 loop spans 13 amino acids. V lost 3 bases to trimming and J lost 3 bases, with 9 bases between them. Germline CDR1 reads SEHNR; CDR2 reads FQNEAQ (reference sequence). CDR3: CASSFSGLYEQYF. DNA of the CDR3: TGTGCCAGCAGCTTCAGCGGGCTCTACGAGCAGTACTTC.

The chain joins TRBV11-2 to TRBJ2-5; the D gene is possibly TRBD1 (5 bases). Trimming pared 8 bases from V and 1 base from J, leaving 20 bases between. CDR1 SGHAT and CDR2 FQNNGV come from the germline V gene. The CDR3 runs to 16 residues. The DNA for the CDR3 is TGTGCCAGCCGCAAGATCACAGGTACCTTCCAAGAGACCCAGTACTTC. Its translation: CASRKITGTFQETQYF.

CDR3 protein: CASSKASANTGELFF. The CDR3 bases are TGTGCCAGCAGTAAGGCCAGCGCGAACACCGGGGAGCTGTTTTTT. The chain employs TRBV5-4 and TRBJ2-2; D remains ambiguous. Between the trimmed V and J ends, which lost 5 bases and 0 bases, there was a span of 11 bases. CDR3 size: 15 residues. The germline V gene has CDR1 SGHNT and CDR2 YYREEE (reference sequence).

CDR3 nucleotides: TGTGCCAGCAGCCAGGCGGACAGCCGAAACACTGAAGCTTTCTTT. This translates into CASSQADSRNTEAFF. The V gene is TRBV4-2, the J gene TRBJ1-1; D might be TRBD1 (6 bases). Germline assignment: CDR1 LGHNA and CDR2 YNFKEQ. This CDR3 is built from 15 residues. Trimming removed 3 bases from V and 2 bases from J, with 13 bases in between.

This rearrangement joins TRBV9 to TRBJ2-6, with D maybe TRBD2 (5 bases). This CDR3 is built from 17 residues. Germline V CDR1 and CDR2: SGDLS, YYNGEE. V was clipped by 4 bases and J by 0 bases, with 14 bases between them. The CDR3 loop is CASSNPGLPSGANVLTF. The CDR3 nucleotides read TGTGCCAGCAGCAACCCCGGACTCCCCTCTGGGGCCAACGTCCTGACTTTC. Drawing the rest from reference TRBV9 and TRBJ2-6, the complete variable domain is DSGVTQTPKHLITATGQRVTLRCSPRSGDLSVYWYQQSLDQGLQFLIQYYNGEERAKGNILERFSAQQFPDLHSELNLSSLELGDSALYFCASSNPGLPSGANVLTFGAGSRLTVL.

The rearrangement joins TRBV7-8 to TRBJ2-3, with 9 bases matching TRBD1. The CDR3 is made up of 15 amino acids. V lost 5 bases to trimming and J lost 4 bases; unmatched junction nucleotides: 7. CDR1 is SGHVS and CDR2 is FQNEAQ in the germline V gene. The CDR3 sequence: CASSLDRQGADTQYF. In DNA form, the CDR3 reads TGTGCCAGCAGCCTAGACCGACAGGGGGCAGATACGCAGTATTTT.

The genes are TRBV10-3 and TRBJ2-1; 9 nucleotides match TRBD2. The V and J ends lost 10 bases and 4 bases, in that order; junction bases with no gene match: 11. Per the germline V gene, CDR1 is ENHRY and CDR2 is SYGVKD. The CDR3 totals 15 residues. The CDR3 region is CANAEGAGGYNEQFF. DNA for the CDR3: TGTGCCAACGCAGAGGGAGCGGGAGGTTACAATGAGCAGTTCTTC.

This clone was counted a single time. The chain employs TRBV3-1 (or the pseudogene TRBV3-2) and TRBJ2-7, with 12 bases that match TRBD2. V was pared by 4 bases and J by 2 bases, with 3 bases of the junction left unmatched. CDR1 is LGHDT and CDR2 is YNNKEL in the germline V gene (reference sequence). The CDR3 runs to 15 residues. This chain's CDR3 is CASSLGLAGTYEQYF. The CDR3 region has the DNA TGTGCCAGCAGCCTAGGACTAGCGGGGACCTACGAGCAGTACTTC.

The CDR3 DNA follows: TGTGCCAGCAGTAACGGACCGGGGAGTACCGGGGAGCTGTTTTTT. Translating it yields CASSNGPGSTGELFF. The V call is TRBV6-5, the J call TRBJ2-2, with D possibly being TRBD2 (5 bases). This CDR3 has 15 amino acids. V dropped 5 bases and J dropped 5 bases, with 15 bases sitting between them. Germline V gene data show CDR1 as MNHEY and CDR2 as SVGAGI.

The chain carries TRBV7-9 and TRBJ1-2; a weak D match, TRBD1 (5 bases). CDR3 length equals 14 residues. Trimming stripped 0 bases from V and 8 bases from J, with 13 bases between. From germline, CDR1 is SEHNR and CDR2 FQNEAQ (reference sequence). As DNA, the CDR3 is TGTGCCAGCAGCTTAGCGTGGGCGGACATGGGCTACACCTTC. It specifies CASSLAWADMGYTF.